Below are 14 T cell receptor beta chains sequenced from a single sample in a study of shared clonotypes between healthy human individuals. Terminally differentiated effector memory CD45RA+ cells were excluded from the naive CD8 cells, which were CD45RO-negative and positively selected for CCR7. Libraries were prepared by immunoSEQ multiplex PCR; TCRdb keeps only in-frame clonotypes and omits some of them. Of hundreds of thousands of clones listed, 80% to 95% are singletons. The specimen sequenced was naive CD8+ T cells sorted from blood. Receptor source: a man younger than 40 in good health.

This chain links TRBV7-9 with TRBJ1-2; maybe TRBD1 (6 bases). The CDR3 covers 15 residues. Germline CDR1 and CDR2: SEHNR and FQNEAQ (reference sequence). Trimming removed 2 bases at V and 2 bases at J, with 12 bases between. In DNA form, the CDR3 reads TGTGCCAGCAGCTTACAATCGGGGGCCAACTATGGCTACACCTTC. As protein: CASSLQSGANYGYTF.

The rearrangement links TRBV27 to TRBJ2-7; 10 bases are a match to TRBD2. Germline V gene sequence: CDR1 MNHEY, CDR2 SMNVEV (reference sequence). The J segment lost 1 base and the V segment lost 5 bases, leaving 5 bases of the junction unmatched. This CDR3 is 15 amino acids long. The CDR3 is CASSTRAGGSYEQYF. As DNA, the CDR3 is TGTGCCAGCAGTACTAGAGCGGGAGGGTCCTACGAGCAGTACTTC.

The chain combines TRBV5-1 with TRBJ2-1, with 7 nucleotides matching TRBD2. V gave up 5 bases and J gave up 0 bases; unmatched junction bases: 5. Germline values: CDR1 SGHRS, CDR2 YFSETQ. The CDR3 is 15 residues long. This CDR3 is CASSVAGPSYNEQFF. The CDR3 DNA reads TGCGCCAGCAGTGTAGCGGGCCCCTCCTACAATGAGCAGTTCTTC.

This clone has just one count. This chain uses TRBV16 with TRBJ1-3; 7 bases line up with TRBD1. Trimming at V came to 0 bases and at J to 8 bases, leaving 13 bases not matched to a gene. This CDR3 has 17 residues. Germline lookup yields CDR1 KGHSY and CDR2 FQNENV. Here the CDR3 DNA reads TGTGCCAGCAGCCAATCGGCCGACAGGAGCCAGGGGGACACCATATATTTT. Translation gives CASSQSADRSQGDTIYF.

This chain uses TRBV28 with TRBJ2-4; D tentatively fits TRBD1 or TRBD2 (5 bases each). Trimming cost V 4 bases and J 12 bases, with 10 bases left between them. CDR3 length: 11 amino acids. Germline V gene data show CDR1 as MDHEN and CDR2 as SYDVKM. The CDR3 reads CASSSGTHQYF. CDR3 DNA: TGTGCCAGCAGTTCCGGGACCCATCAGTACTTC.

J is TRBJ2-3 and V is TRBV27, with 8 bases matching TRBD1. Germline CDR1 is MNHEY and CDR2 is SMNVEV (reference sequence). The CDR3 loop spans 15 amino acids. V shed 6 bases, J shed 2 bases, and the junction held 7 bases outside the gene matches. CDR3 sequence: CASRLRQGATDTQYF. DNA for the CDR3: TGTGCCAGCAGATTACGGCAGGGGGCCACAGATACGCAGTATTTT.

CDR3 nucleotide sequence: TGCGCCAGCAGCTATGGTCCGGCGGGTCAGCCCCAGCATTTT. This encodes CASSYGPAGQPQHF. This chain joins TRBV5-1 and TRBJ1-5, with D unresolved. The germline V gene encodes CDR1 SGHRS and CDR2 YFSETQ. V lost 3 bases, J lost 6 bases, and 13 bases lay in between. The CDR3 runs to 14 residues.

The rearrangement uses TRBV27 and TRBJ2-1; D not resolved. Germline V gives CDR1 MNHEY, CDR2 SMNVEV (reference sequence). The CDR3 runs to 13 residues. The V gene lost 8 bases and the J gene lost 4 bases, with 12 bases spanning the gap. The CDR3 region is CASSEQGYNEQFF. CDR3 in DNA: TGTGCCAGCTCTGAACAAGGGTACAATGAGCAGTTCTTC.

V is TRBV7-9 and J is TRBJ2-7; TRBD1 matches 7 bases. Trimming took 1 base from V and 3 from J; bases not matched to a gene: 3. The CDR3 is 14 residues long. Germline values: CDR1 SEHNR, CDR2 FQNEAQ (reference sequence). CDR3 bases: TGTGCCAGCAGCTTAGTTGGACAGGTCTACGAGCAGTACTTC. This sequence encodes CASSLVGQVYEQYF. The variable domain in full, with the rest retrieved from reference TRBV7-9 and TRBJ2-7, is DTGVSQNPRHKITKRGQNVTFRCDPISEHNRLYWYRQTLGQGPEFLTYFQNEAQLEKSRLLSDRFSAERPKGSFSTLEIQRTEQGDSAMYLCASSLVGQVYEQYFGPGTRLTVT.

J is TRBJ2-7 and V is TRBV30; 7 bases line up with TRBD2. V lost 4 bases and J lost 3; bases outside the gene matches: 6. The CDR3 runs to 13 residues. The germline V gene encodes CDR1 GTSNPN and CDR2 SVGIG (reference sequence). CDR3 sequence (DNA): TGTGCCTGGACCTTGGCTAGCGGCTACGAGCAGTACTTC. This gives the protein CAWTLASGYEQYF.

The CDR3 nucleotides read TGTGCCAGTGCGATTCAAATGAACACTGAAGCTTTCTTT. Its translation is CASAIQMNTEAFF. V is TRBV27 and J is TRBJ1-1; D gene ambiguous. The CDR3 runs to 13 residues. V was clipped by 9 bases and J by 0 bases, with 11 bases between them. CDR1 is MNHEY, CDR2 SMNVEV, per germline (reference sequence).

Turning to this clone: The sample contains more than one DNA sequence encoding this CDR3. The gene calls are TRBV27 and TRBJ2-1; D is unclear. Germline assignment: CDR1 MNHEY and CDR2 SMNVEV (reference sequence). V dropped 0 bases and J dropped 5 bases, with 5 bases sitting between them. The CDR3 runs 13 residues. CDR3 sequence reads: CASSLSRNNEQFF. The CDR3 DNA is TGTGCCAGCAGTTTATCGCGGAACAATGAGCAGTTCTTC.

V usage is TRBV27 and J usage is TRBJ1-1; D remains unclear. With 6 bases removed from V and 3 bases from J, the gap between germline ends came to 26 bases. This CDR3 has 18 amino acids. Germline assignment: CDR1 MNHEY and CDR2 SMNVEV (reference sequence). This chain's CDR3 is CASSSSPAIYQADTEAFF. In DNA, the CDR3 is TGTGCCAGCAGCTCGTCACCTGCCATTTACCAAGCCGACACTGAAGCTTTCTTT.

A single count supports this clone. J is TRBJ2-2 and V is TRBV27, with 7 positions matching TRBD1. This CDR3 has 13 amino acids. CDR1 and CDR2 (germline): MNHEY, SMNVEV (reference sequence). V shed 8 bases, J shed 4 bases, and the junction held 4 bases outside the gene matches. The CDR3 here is CASSTGLTGELFF. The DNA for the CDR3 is TGTGCCAGCTCGACAGGGCTCACCGGGGAGCTGTTTTTT.